This T cell receptor (beta chain) is drawn from a study of a mutant IDH1 vaccine in newly diagnosed glioma (dated by TCRdb to the early 2020s). With regard to the full study: Vaccination was initiated 4-6 weeks after radiotherapy alone, or concurrently with temozolomide cycles in the chemotherapy-containing groups. Peripheral blood was drawn at six visits: V03 (baseline), V05, V07, V10, V12 and V13. Prior to enrollment, patients had been given standard therapy consisting of radiotherapy alone, temozolomide alone, or radiochemotherapy with temozolomide, with the combination given to most patients. Longitudinal TCRB deep sequencing was performed for some 25 treated patients wherever samples were available for exploratory analyses. Visit V12 was the week-35 safety follow-up and visit V13 was the week-47 end of study. Of the roughly 32 patients who were treated, 62.5% were male and 37.5% were female, and the mean age was around 41 years. What the authors observed across the whole study: Pseudoprogression appeared unrelated to alterations in the top peripheral T cell clonotypes detected by TCRB sequencing. Immune responses induced by the vaccine were seen in more than 85% of patients across multiple MHC alleles. According to the authors, sample limitations meant that analyses of patient blood samples could not be reproduced. Selection of PBMC samples for TCRB deep sequencing was based on availability.

The germline V end is reduced by 2 bases and the J end by 2 bases; junction bases left unmatched: 11. The germline V gene yields MNHNS for CDR1 and SASEGT for CDR2. The CDR3 has 18 amino acids, counting the end cysteine and phenylalanine. The only DNA kept is the CDR3, 54 bases in frame from the first base. The intended sense of this specimen's time point label: week 35, safety follow-up. Each vaccine dose, consisting of 300 ug of a 20-mer mutant IDH1 peptide in Montanide, was administered subcutaneously with topical imiquimod. Across visits V03 through V10, patients got a total of eight vaccinations, given in weeks 1, 3, 5, 7, 11, 15, 19 and 23. Donors had newly diagnosed WHO grade 3 or 4 IDH1-mutant astrocytomas with loss of nuclear ATRX. The samples were drawn from NOA16, a multicentre, single-arm, open-label phase I trial in Germany that tested a mutant IDH1 peptide vaccine in humans for the first time. Genomic DNA for TCRB sequencing was extracted from EDTA blood using the DNeasy Blood and Tissue Kit.

Library preparation was by the immunoSEQ multiplex PCR assay. Rearranged TCR beta chain sequences were amplified with the hsTCRB Kit following the manufacturer's protocol. TCRB libraries were sequenced on an Illumina MiSeq. Under the source paper's analysis protocol: The proprietary platform of the kit vendor was used for demultiplexing, trimming and gene mapping. TCRdb took over this immuneACCESS table, retaining in-frame rearrangements with V and J assigned. Such tables are incomplete; in checked studies, under half of the missing clones stem from an unresolved V gene, and the remainder is unexplained. That table is the source of V, J and clone size, and D and trimming were worked out from the DNA. The sample has 50,000 to 70,000 clones on record, roughly 68% of them singletons. The ten largest clones add up to 4.7% of the sample. For this clone: Its antigen is still unknown. Nothing much larger sits one base from this clone, and base qualities are not available.

This sequence was found in a man aged 50-59 years with glioma. The material was PBMCs, obtained from a glioma patient whose treatment included an IDH1 peptide vaccine. The V and J genes are TRBV6-1 and TRBJ1-1, and TRBD1 matches 10 of the central bases. The DNA sequence is TGTGCCAGCAGTGAAAGTGGGACAGGGGATAGCCTCAACACTGAAGCTTTCTTT. Translated, it reads CASSESGTGDSLNTEAFF.